Reported below is one T cell receptor (beta chain). The data were taken from a study of blood T cell repertoires in COVID-19. Study-level background: PBMCs, B-cell-depleted T cells, or T cells provided the cDNA or gDNA that made up the material.

Repertoires were generated with immunoSEQ multiplex PCR, while TCRdb's copy carries only in-frame clones and drops some. This table has some 340,000 clones, 80% to 90% appearing once. Recovered participants had two consecutive negative NP/OP PCR tests, healthcare professional clearance, or symptom resolution. Sequencing used PBMCs or T cells enriched from blood (not recorded which). The receptor's source is a woman aged 25 to 39 who had recovered from COVID-19.

The CDR3 DNA follows: TGCGCCAGCAGCCAAGATCCCACAGGCTCCTACGAGCAGTACTTC. It codes for CASSQDPTGSYEQYF. The rearrangement uses TRBV4-1 and TRBJ2-7, with D maybe TRBD1 (5 bases). CDR3 size: 15 residues. Looked up from germline, CDR1 is MGHRA and CDR2 is YSYEKL. Deletions cut 0 bases from V and 0 bases from J, with 9 bases between.